Each of the 3 T cell receptor beta chains below was sequenced from the same sample in a study of CXCR3-negative and CXCR3-positive naive CD8 T cells. Researchers prepared the TRB cDNA libraries using 5' RACE with UMI labels. TCRdb reanalyzed the 5' RACE reads, giving one entry per CDR3 protein sequence and no DNA. This sample's clone table lists some 130,000 distinct CDR3 sequences. Sequencing was carried out using naive CXCR3- CD8+ T cells from blood. Subset here: CD45RO-CCR7+CD27+CD95- naive CD8+ T cells lacking CXCR3 (TNR3-). These receptors came from a human donor in good health. Some clones in this sample may be carry-over from other donors' samples.

The chain has TRBV5-1 and TRBJ2-2. The CDR3 is made up of 15 amino acids. CDR1 and CDR2 (germline): SGHRS, YFSETQ. CDR3 amino acids: CASSFRDPNTGELFF.

The genes are TRBV9 and TRBJ2-7; TCRdb's D gene call, TRBD1, goes unchecked for lack of DNA. Germline CDR1 and CDR2: SGDLS and YYNGEE. This CDR3 spans 13 amino acids. This CDR3 is CASSPQGGGRQYF.

The V and J genes are TRBV4-3 and TRBJ2-2. The V gene's germline CDR1 is LGHNA and CDR2 YSLEER. The CDR3 totals 15 residues. CDR3 protein: CASSQKAGWTGELFF.